The entry below describes one T cell receptor beta chain. Per the original methods: Scientists estimated how many nucleated cells there were by amplifying reference gene primers. TCRdb's table, derived via immunoSEQ multiplex PCR, lists solely in-frame clones and lacks some. That table gives V, J and clone size, and the DNA gave D and trimming. In the table there are some 250,000 clones, 60% to 75% of which are singletons. V shed 3 bases and J 0 bases; nucleotides not matched to a gene: 3. The CDR3 covers 18 residues. Germline loops: CDR1 LNHDA, CDR2 SQIVND (reference sequence). The record originates from a study of blood T cell repertoires in COVID-19. Study-wide context: Sites across the United States, Italy and Spain contributed samples from acute and convalescent COVID-19. The cDNA or gDNA used as material had been derived from T cells, B-cell-depleted T cells, or PBMCs.

The sequenced sample consisted of peripheral blood. The clonotype comes from a woman over 75 with acute or convalescent COVID-19. V is TRBV19 and J is TRBJ2-4; 15 positions agree with TRBD2. CDR3 nucleotides: TGTGCCAGTAGTATCGGGACTAGCGGGGGGATAGCCAAAAACATTCAGTACTTC. Protein product: CASSIGTSGGIAKNIQYF.